Listed here is a single T cell receptor beta chain. This entry comes from a study of blood T cell repertoires in COVID-19. Study-wide context: The study drew acute and convalescent COVID-19 samples from the United States, Italy and Spain. In each case, the material was cDNA or gDNA derived from T cells, B-cell-depleted T cells, or PBMCs.

Source study methods: Amplification of reference gene primers was used by the study to estimate nucleated cell counts. Assay used: immunoSEQ multiplex PCR; TCRdb lists only in-frame clones, some missing. The V and J calls and the clone size are those of that table, but D and trimming were determined from the DNA. The sample shows roughly 150,000 clones, 85% of them seen only once. Germline trimming cut 3 bases from V and 6 bases from J; bases unmatched to any gene: 4. Per germline, CDR1 LNHDA and CDR2 SQIVND (reference sequence). The CDR3 is made up of 15 amino acids. V and J are TRBV19 and TRBJ1-6, with 8 bases lining up with TRBD1. The specimen sequenced was peripheral blood. The receptor was isolated from a man aged 45-65 years with acute or convalescent COVID-19. CDR3 loop: CASSIQGASNSPLHF. The CDR3 DNA follows: TGTGCCAGTAGTATCCAGGGGGCCTCTAATTCACCCCTCCACTTT.